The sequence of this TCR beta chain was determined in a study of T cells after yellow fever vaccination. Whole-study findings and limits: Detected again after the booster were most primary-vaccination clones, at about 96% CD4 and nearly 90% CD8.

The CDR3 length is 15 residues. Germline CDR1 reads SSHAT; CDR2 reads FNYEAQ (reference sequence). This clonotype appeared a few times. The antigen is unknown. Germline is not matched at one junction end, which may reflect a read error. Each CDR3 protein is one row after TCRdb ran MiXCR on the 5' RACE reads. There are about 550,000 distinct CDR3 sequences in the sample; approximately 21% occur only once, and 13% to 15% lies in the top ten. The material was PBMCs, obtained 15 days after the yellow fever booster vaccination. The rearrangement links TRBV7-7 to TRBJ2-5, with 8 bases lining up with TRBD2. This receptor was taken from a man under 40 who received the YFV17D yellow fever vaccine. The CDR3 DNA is TGTGCTAGCAGCCCCAATCCGGGAGGGGCGGAGACCCAGTACTTC. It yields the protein CASSPNPGGAETQYF.